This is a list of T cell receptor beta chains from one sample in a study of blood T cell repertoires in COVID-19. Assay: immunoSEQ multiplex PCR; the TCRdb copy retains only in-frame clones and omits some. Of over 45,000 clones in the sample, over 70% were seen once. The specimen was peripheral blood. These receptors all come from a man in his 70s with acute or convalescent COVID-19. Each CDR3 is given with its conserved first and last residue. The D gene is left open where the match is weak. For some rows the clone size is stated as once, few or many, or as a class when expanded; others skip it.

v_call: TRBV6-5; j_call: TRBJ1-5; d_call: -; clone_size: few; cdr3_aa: CASSFSPRGGNQPQHF; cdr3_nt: TGTGCCAGCAGTTTTTCCCCCCGGGGGGGAAATCAGCCCCAGCATTTT
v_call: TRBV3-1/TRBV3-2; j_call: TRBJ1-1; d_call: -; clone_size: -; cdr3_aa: CASRAVGEDTEAFF; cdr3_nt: TGTGCCAGCAGAGCGGTGGGTGAGGACACTGAAGCTTTCTTT
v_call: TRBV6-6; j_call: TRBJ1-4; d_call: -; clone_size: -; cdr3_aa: CASSTTGWDEKLFF; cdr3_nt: TGTGCCAGCAGTACGACGGGGTGGGATGAAAAACTGTTTTTT
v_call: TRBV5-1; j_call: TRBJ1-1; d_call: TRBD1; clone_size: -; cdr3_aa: CASSIRQGSTLGTEAFF; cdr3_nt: TGCGCCAGCAGCATCCGACAGGGATCAACCTTGGGCACTGAAGCTTTCTTT
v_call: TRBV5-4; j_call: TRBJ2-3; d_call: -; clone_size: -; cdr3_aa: CASSSETGSTQYF; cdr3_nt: TGTGCCAGCAGCTCGGAGACCGGGAGTACACAGTATTTT
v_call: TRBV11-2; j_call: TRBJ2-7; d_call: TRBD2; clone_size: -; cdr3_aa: CASSSLAGGPLSYEQYF; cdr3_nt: TGTGCCAGCAGCTCACTAGCGGGGGGGCCCCTCTCCTACGAGCAGTACTTC
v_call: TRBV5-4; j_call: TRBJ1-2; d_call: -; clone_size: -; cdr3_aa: CASSYGSGQLYYGYTF; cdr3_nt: TGTGCCAGCAGCTATGGCTCGGGACAACTGTACTATGGCTACACCTTC
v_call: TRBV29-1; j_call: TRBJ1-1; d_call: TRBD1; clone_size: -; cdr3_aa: CSVAGTGRNTEAFF; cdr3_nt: TGCAGCGTTGCAGGGACAGGGAGAAACACTGAAGCTTTCTTT
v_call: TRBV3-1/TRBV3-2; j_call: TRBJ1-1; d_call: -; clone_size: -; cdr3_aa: CASSPGRGTEAFF; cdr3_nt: TGTGCCAGCAGCCCCGGGAGGGGGACTGAAGCTTTCTTT
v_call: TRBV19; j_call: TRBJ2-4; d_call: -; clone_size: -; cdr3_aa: CASSIERRVQYF; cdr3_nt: TGTGCCAGTAGTATAGAGCGGAGGGTTCAGTACTTC
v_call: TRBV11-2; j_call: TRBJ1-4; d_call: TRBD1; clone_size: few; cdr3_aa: CASSSRGTVNEKLFF; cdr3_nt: TGTGCCAGCAGCTCCAGAGGGACAGTAAATGAAAAACTGTTTTTT
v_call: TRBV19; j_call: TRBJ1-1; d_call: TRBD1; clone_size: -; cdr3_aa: CASTQQGALDTEAFF; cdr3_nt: TGTGCCAGTACCCAACAGGGGGCCCTTGATACTGAAGCTTTCTTT
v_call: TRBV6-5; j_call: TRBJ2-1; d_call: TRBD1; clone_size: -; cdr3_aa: CASSYDRDAEQFF; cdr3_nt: TGTGCCAGCAGTTACGACAGGGACGCTGAGCAGTTCTTC
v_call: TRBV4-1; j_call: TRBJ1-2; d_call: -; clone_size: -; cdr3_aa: CASSQQLREGYTF; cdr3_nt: TGCGCCAGCAGCCAGCAGCTTCGGGAGGGCTACACCTTC
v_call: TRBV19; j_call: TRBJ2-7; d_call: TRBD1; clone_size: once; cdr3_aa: CASSLLQGASEQYF; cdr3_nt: TGTGCCAGTAGTCTGCTCCAGGGGGCTAGCGAGCAGTACTTC
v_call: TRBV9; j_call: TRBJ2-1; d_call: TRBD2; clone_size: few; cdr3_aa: CASSVALGLAGANEQFF; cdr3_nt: TGTGCCAGCAGCGTAGCCCTGGGACTAGCGGGGGCTAATGAGCAGTTCTTC
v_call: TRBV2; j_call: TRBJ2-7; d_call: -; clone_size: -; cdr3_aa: CASSVEPYSEGWAAEQYF; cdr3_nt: TGTGCCAGCAGTGTAGAGCCCTATAGTGAGGGTTGGGCAGCCGAGCAGTACTTC
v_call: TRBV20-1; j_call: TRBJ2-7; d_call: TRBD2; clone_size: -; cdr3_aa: CSASTGGGYEQYF; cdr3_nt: TGCAGTGCTAGTACCGGGGGGGGGTACGAGCAGTACTTC
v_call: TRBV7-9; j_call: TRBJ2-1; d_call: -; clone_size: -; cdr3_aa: CASSGRAGSNEQFF; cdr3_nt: TGTGCCAGCAGCGGCCGGGCAGGGTCCAATGAGCAGTTCTTC
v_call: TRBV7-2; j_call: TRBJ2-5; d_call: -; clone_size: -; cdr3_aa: CASSRPPGSGVQETQYF; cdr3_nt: TGTGCCAGCAGCCGTCCCCCGGGATCCGGAGTCCAAGAGACCCAGTACTTC
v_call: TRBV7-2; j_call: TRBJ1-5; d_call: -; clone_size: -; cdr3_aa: CASSAGVHQPQHF; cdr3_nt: TGTGCCAGCAGCGCAGGGGTCCATCAGCCCCAGCATTTT
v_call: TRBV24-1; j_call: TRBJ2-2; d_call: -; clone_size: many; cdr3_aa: CATSDGANTGELFF; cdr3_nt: TGTGCCACCAGTGACGGTGCGAACACCGGGGAGCTGTTTTTT
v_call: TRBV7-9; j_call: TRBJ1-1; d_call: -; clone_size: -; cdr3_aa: CASSLNRDTEAFF; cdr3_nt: TGTGCCAGCAGCTTAAACAGGGACACTGAAGCTTTCTTT
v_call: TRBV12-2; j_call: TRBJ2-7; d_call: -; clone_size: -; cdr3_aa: CASPDRGLVEQYF; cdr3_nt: TGTGCAAGCCCGGACAGGGGGCTTGTAGAGCAGTACTTC
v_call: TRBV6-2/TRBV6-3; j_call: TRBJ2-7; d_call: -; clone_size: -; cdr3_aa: CASSYPVGDEQYF; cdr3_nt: TGTGCCAGCAGTTACCCGGTCGGGGACGAGCAGTACTTC
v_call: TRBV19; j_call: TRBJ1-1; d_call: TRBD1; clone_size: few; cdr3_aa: CASSAYGTGGTEAFF; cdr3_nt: TGTGCCAGTAGTGCATACGGGACAGGGGGCACTGAAGCTTTCTTT
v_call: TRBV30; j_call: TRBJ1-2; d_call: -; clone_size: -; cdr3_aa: CAWSVPGNSLYGYTF; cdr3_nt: TGTGCCTGGAGTGTACCAGGGAATTCCCTTTATGGCTACACCTTC
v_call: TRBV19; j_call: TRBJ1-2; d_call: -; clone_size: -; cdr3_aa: CASSTPGAPLYGYTF; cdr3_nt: TGTGCCAGTAGTACTCCAGGGGCCCCACTATATGGCTACACCTTC
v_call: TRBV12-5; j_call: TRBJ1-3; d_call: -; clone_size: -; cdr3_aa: CASGLGAGGDSGNTIYF; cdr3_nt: TGTGCTAGTGGTTTGGGGGCGGGCGGTGATTCTGGAAACACCATATATTTT
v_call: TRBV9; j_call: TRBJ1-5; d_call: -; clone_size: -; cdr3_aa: CASSVTASSNQPQHF; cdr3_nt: TGTGCCAGCAGCGTGACAGCCTCTAGCAATCAGCCCCAGCATTTT
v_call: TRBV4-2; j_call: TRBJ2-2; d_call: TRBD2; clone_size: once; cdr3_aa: CASSRNPAGVSGELFF; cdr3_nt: TGTGCCAGCAGCCGAAACCCAGCGGGAGTCTCCGGGGAGCTGTTTTTT
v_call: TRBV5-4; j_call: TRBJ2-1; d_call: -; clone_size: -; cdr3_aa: CASSVGLSDEQFF; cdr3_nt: TGTGCCAGCAGCGTGGGACTCTCAGATGAGCAGTTCTTC
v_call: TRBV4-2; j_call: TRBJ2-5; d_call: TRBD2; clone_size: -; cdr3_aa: CASSRATTPRGGDQETQYF; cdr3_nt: TGTGCCAGCAGCCGGGCGACAACCCCGCGGGGGGGGGATCAAGAGACCCAGTACTTC